This T cell receptor beta chain is drawn from a study of blood T cells in healthy people across ages. General study findings and limits: The authors considered diversity estimates from one million T cells to be underestimates.

A J-beta primer mix and a sample-barcoded 5' primer were used in a second PCR of roughly 7 to 12 cycles. From each sample, at least 2.5 million paired-end reads containing CDR3 were obtained. TCRdb redid the calling of the 5' RACE reads with MiXCR, one entry per CDR3 protein. The sample lists about 1.8 million distinct CDR3 sequences; around 48% were seen once. Turning to this clonotype: The antigen remains undetermined.

Drawn from each donor were around 9.1 milliliters of peripheral blood. Extraction of total RNA produced a minimum of 6 micrograms from each sample. The CDR3 loop spans 14 amino acids. Deletions cut 5 bases from V and 3 bases from J, with 10 bases between. The germline V gene encodes CDR1 SGHVS and CDR2 FNYEAQ. The receptor comes from a woman aged 40-49 years in good health. The sequenced sample consisted of blood. The gene calls are TRBV7-6 and TRBJ1-4; tentative D call: TRBD1 (5 bases). CDR3 loop: CASSPGNANEKLFF. The CDR3 DNA is TGTGCCAGCAGCCCAGGGAATGCTAATGAAAAACTGTTTTTT.